Sequencing of this T cell receptor (beta chain) was carried out in a study of early T cells in non-severe SARS-CoV-2 infection. This clonotype has ten or more counts. Per germline, CDR1 SQVTM and CDR2 ANQGSEA. The CDR3 sequence is 15 residues long. The trim removed 6 bases at V and 0 bases at J, leaving 8 bases unmatched. Researchers tagged individual cDNA molecules with unique molecular identifiers. Each CDR3 protein gets one entry after TCRdb re-called the 5' RACE reads with MiXCR. The sample lists tens of thousands of distinct CDR3 sequences; over 5% were seen once. The clonotype was recovered from an adult who was a healthcare worker with PCR-confirmed SARS-CoV-2 infection or an uninfected control (not recorded which). The V call is TRBV29-1, the J call TRBJ2-1, with 7 nucleotides matching TRBD1. Sequencing was done on a sample of whole blood. DNA of the CDR3: TGCAGCGTAGAGGCGACAGGGCACTCCTACAATGAGCAGTTCTTC. This codes for CSVEATGHSYNEQFF.